One and the same sample provided the 7 T cell receptor beta chains below, sequenced in a study of tumor-infiltrating lymphocytes in primary liver carcinoma. Germline DNA was extracted alongside blood RNA, which was obtained from unsorted whole blood. Total RNA (around 500 ng) served as template for TCR beta cDNA synthesis primed by a constant-region primer. ARM-PCR, slightly modified, supplied the TCR beta libraries through three nested multiplex PCR rounds. The first two PCR rounds used TRBV1-TRBV30 primers with a Cbeta primer, around 10 cycles each. TCRdb recomputed calls from the multiplex PCR reads with MiXCR, one row per CDR3 protein. The data hold around 210,000 distinct CDR3 sequences, with about two thirds observed a single time. The sequencing sample was made of peripheral blood. These receptor sequences come from a woman aged 55-69 years with primary liver carcinoma and hepatitis B virus infection.

This clonotype appeared many times. V gene TRBV11-1 combines with J gene TRBJ2-7; TRBD2 might be the D (5 bases). Trimming pared 0 bases from V and 3 bases from J, leaving 9 bases between. Germline CDR1 is SGHAT and CDR2 is FQDESV (reference sequence). The CDR3 length is 14 residues. The CDR3 nucleotides are TGTGCCAGCAGCTTAGCACGACGGGACTACGAGCAGTACTTC. It codes for CASSLARRDYEQYF.

Concerning this clonotype itself: A read error may account for a junction end that differs from germline. The chain joins TRBV11-2 to TRBJ2-1, with a tentative D call TRBD1 (6 bases). CDR1 and CDR2 (germline): SGHAT, FQNNGV. CDR3 size: 16 residues. The CDR3 sequence is CASCLDLTGGGNDQFF. The CDR3 nucleotides read TGTGCCAGCTGCTTAGATCTGACGGGTGGGGGCAATGACCAGTTCTTC.

Ten or more counts support this clonotype. The genes are TRBV6-5 and TRBJ1-5; D perhaps matches TRBD1 (5 bases). The CDR3 has 14 amino acids. The germline V gene has CDR1 MNHEY and CDR2 SVGAGI. V gave up 2 bases and J gave up 4 bases, with 9 bases separating them. CDR3 residues: CASSYRTGNQPQHF. The CDR3, as DNA: TGTGCCAGCAGTTACAGAACAGGTAATCAGCCCCAGCATTTT.

The chain recombines TRBV11-1 with TRBJ2-1; no firm D call. V lost 7 bases, J lost 1 base, and 11 bases lay in between. This CDR3 has 14 amino acids. Germline V gives CDR1 SGHAT, CDR2 FQDESV (reference sequence). The CDR3 nucleotides are TGTGCCAGCAACTCCCAGTGTTCCTACAATGAGCAGTTCTTC. Amino acid sequence: CASNSQCSYNEQFF.

Note on this clonotype: A much larger clonotype is one base distant, so this may be a read error. Without the conserved terminal phenylalanine or tryptophan, this CDR3 likely stems from a read error. The chain links TRBV30 to TRBJ2-1; 8 bases align to TRBD2. Germline lookup yields CDR1 GTSNPN and CDR2 SVGIG (reference sequence). The CDR3 has 11 amino acids. J gave up 5 bases and V 7 bases, and 1 base lay outside the gene matches. CDR3 nucleotides: TGTGCCTCCGGGAGGGACAATGAGCAGTTCGTC. It encodes CASGRDNEQFV.

J is TRBJ2-1 and V is TRBV5-1; D may be TRBD2 (5 bases). Germline CDR1 SGHRS, CDR2 YFSETQ. V was clipped by 5 bases and J by 9 bases, with 27 bases between them. The CDR3 extends over 17 amino acids. CDR3 in DNA: TGCGCCAGCAGTCTCCGCGGTGGGTCGAGAGACTATACTGAGCAGTTCTTC. This codes for CASSLRGGSRDYTEQFF.

Details on this clonotype: One end of the junction is discordant with germline, which a read error may explain. V and J are TRBV29-1 and TRBJ2-1, with 7 nucleotides matching TRBD2. CDR1 is SQVTM and CDR2 is ANQGSEA in the germline V gene. The CDR3 loop spans 17 amino acids. CDR3 amino acids: CRVGGLRGGVGYYEQFF. The CDR3 DNA sequence: TGCAGGGTTGGGGGACTAAGAGGAGGAGTGGGATACTATGAGCAGTTCTTC.